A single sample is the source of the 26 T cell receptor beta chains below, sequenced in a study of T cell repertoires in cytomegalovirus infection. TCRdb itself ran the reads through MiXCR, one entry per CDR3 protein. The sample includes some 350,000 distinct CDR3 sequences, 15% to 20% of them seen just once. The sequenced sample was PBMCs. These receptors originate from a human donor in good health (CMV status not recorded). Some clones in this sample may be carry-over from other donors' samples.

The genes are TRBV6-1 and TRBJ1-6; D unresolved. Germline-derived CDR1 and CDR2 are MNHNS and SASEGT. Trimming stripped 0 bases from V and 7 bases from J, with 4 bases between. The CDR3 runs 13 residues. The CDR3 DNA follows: TGTGCCAGCAGTGAAGCCCCCAATTCACCCCTCCACTTT. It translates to CASSEAPNSPLHF.

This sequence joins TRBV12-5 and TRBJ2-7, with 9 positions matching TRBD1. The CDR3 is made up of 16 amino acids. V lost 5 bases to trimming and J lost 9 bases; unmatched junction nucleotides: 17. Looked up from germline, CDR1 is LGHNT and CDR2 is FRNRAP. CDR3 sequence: CASGPDEGQGSKWQYF. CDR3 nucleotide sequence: TGTGCTAGTGGTCCCGACGAAGGACAGGGGTCGAAGTGGCAGTACTTC.

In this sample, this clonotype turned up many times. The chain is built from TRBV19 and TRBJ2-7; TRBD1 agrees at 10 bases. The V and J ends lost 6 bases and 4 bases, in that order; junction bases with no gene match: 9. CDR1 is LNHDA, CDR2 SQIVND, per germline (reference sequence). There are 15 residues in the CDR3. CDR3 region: CASSAGTGEGYEQYF. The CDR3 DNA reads TGTGCCAGTAGCGCCGGGACAGGGGAAGGGTACGAGCAGTACTTC.

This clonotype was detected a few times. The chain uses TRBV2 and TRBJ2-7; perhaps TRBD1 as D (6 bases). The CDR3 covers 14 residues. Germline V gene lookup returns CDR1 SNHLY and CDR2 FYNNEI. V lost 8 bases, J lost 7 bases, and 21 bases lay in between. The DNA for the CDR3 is TGTGCCAGCCGGATCGACGGGGACCAGGGGGAGCAGTACTTC. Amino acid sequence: CASRIDGDQGEQYF.

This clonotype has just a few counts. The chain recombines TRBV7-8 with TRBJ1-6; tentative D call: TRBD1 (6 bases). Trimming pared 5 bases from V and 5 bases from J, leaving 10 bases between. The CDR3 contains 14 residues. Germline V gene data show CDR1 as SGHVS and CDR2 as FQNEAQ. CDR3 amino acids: CASSPDRDNSPLHF. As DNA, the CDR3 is TGTGCCAGCAGCCCGGACAGAGATAATTCACCCCTCCACTTT. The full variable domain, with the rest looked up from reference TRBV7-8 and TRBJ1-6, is GAGVSQSPRYKVAKRGQDVALRCDPISGHVSLFWYQQALGQGPEFLTYFQNEAQLDKSGLPSDRFFAERPEGSVSTLKIQRTQQEDSAVYLCASSPDRDNSPLHFGNGTRLTVT.

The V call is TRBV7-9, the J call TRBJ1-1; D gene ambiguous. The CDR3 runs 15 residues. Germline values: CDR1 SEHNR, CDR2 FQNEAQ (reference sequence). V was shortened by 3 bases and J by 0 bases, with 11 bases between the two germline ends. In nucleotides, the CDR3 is TGTGCCAGCAGCTTTTCGCGGGTCATGAACACTGAAGCTTTCTTT. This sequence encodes CASSFSRVMNTEAFF.

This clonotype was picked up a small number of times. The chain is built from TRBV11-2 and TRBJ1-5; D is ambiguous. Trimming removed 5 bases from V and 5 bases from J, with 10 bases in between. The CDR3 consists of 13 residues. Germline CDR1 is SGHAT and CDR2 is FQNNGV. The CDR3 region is CASSQGWDQPQHF. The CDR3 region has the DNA TGTGCCAGCAGCCAAGGGTGGGATCAGCCCCAGCATTTT.

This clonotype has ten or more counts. The CDR3 DNA reads as TGTGCCAGCAGCTTAGGGACTGGGGAGGTGGACGGCTACACCTTC. Protein sequence: CASSLGTGEVDGYTF. The chain couples TRBV7-9 to TRBJ1-2; D remains unclear. Trimming removed 1 base at V and 8 bases at J, with 17 bases between. CDR1 and CDR2 (germline): SEHNR, FQNEAQ (reference sequence). The CDR3 consists of 15 residues.

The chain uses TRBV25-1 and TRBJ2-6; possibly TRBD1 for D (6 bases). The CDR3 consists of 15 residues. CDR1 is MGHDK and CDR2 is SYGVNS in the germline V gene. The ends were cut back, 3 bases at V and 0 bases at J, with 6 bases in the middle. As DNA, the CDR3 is TGTGCCAGCAGTGAGGACAGCTCTGGGGCCAACGTCCTGACTTTC. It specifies CASSEDSSGANVLTF.

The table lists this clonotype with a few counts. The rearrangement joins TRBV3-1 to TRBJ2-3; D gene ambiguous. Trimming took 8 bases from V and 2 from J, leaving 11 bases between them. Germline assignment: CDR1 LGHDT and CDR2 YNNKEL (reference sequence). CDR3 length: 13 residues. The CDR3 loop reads CASGKASTDTQYF. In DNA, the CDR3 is TGTGCCAGCGGAAAAGCCTCCACAGATACGCAGTATTTT.

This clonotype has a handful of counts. The CDR3, as DNA: TGCAGTGCTTCCGTGGCCCAGTACTTC. It yields the protein CSASVAQYF. The gene calls are TRBV20-1 and TRBJ2-5; D is uncertain. The CDR3 length is 9 residues. Germline loops: CDR1 DFQATT, CDR2 SNEGSKA (reference sequence). Trimming pared 5 bases from V and 9 bases from J, leaving 7 bases between.

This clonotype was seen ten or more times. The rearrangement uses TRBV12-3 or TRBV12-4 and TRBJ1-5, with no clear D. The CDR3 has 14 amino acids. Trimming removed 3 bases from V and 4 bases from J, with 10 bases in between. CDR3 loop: CASSFYSGNQPQHF. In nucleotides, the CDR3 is TGTGCCAGCAGTTTCTATTCAGGTAATCAGCCCCAGCATTTT.

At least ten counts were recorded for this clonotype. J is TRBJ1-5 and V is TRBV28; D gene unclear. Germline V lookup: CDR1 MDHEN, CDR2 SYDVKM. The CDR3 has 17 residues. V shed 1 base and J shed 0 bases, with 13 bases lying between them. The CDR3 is CASSLSSWKYSNQPQHF. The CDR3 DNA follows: TGTGCCAGCAGTTTATCCTCCTGGAAGTATAGCAATCAGCCCCAGCATTTT.

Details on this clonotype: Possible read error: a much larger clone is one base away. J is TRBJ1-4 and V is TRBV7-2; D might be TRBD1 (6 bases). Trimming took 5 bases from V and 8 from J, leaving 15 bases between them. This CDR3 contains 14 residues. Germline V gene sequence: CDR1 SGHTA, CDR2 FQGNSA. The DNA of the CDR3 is TGTGCCAGCAGCCGACGACAGGCTGGAGAAAAACTGTTTTTT. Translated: CASSRRQAGEKLFF. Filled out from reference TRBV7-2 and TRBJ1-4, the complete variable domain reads GAGVSQSPSNKVTEKGKDVELRCDPISGHTALYWYRQSLGQGLEFLIYFQGNSAPDKSGLPSDRFSAERTGGSVSTLTIQRTQQEDSAVYLCASSRRQAGEKLFFGSGTQLSVL.

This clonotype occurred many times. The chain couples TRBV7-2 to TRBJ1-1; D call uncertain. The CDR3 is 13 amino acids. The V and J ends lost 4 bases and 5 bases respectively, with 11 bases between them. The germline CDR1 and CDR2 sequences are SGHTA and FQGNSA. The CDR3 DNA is TGTGCCAGCAGCTCCCTGGACGGGACTGAAGCTTTCTTT. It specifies CASSSLDGTEAFF. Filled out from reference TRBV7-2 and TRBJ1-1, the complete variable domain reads GAGVSQSPSNKVTEKGKDVELRCDPISGHTALYWYRQSLGQGLEFLIYFQGNSAPDKSGLPSDRFSAERTGGSVSTLTIQRTQQEDSAVYLCASSSLDGTEAFFGQGTRLTVV.

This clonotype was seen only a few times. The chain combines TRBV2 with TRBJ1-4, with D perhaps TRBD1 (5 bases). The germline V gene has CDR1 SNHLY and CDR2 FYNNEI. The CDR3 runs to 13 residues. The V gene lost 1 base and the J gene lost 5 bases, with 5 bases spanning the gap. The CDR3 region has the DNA TGTGCCAGCAGTGAAGGACAGAATGAAAAACTGTTTTTT. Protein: CASSEGQNEKLFF.

The CDR3 nucleotides read TGTGCCAGCAGTCTAGGGTTCGGGAGGGCCGGCACAGATACGCAGTATTTT. It encodes CASSLGFGRAGTDTQYF. V is TRBV27 and J is TRBJ2-3, with TRBD2 matching 8 bases. Germline trimming cut 5 bases from V and 1 base from J; bases unmatched to any gene: 11. Germline values: CDR1 MNHEY, CDR2 SMNVEV (reference sequence). CDR3 length equals 17 residues.

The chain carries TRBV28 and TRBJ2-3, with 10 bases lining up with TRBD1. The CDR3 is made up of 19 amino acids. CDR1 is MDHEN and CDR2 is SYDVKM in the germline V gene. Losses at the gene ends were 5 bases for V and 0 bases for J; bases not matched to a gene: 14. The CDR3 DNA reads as TGTGCCAGCAGTGAGCTTGGAGCGGGACAGGGGTCTAGCACAGATACGCAGTATTTT. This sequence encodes CASSELGAGQGSSTDTQYF. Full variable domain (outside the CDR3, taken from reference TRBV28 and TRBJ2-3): DVKVTQSSRYLVKRTGEKVFLECVQDMDHENMFWYRQDPGLGLRLIYFSYDVKMKEKGDIPEGYSVSREKKERFSLILESASTNQTSMYLCASSELGAGQGSSTDTQYFGPGTRLTVL.

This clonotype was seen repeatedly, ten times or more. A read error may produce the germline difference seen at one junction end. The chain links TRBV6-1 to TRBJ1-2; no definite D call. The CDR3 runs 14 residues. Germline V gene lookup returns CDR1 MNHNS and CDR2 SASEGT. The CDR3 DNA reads TGTGCCAGCAGTGAGGAACCTCGGAGTATCAGCTATACCTTC. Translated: CASSEEPRSISYTF.

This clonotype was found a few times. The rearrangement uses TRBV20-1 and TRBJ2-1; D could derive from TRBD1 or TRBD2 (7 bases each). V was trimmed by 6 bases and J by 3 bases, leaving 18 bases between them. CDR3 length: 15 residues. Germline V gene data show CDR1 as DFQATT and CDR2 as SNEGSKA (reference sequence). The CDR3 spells CSARGAGEVYNEQFF. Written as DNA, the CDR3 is TGCAGTGCCAGGGGGGCGGGAGAGGTCTACAATGAGCAGTTCTTC.

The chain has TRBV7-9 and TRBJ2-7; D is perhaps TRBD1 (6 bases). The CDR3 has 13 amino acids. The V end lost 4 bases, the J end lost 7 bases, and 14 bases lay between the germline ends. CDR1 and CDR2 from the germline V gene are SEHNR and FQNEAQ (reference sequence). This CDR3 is CASSSNTGSEQYF. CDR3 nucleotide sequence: TGTGCCAGCAGCTCCAACACAGGGAGTGAGCAGTACTTC.

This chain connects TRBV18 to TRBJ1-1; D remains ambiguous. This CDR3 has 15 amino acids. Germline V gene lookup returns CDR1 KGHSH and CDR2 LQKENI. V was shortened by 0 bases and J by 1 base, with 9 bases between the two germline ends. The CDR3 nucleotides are TGTGCCAGCTCACCACCGCTCGTCTCGAACACTGAAGCTTTCTTT. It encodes CASSPPLVSNTEAFF.

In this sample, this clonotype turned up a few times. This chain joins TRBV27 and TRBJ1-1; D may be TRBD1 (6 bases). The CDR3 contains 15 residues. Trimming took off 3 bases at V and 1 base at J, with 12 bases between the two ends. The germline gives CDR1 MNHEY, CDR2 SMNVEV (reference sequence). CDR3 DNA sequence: TGTGCCAGCAGTTTCGGGGGCGACAAGAACACTGAAGCTTTCTTT. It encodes CASSFGGDKNTEAFF.

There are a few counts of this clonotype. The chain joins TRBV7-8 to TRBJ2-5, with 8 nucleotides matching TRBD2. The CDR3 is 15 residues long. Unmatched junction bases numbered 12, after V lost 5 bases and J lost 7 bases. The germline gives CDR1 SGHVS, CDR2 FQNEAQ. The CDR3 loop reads CASSPRTLGGGTQYF. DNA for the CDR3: TGTGCCAGCAGCCCGCGGACACTCGGGGGGGGGACCCAGTACTTC.

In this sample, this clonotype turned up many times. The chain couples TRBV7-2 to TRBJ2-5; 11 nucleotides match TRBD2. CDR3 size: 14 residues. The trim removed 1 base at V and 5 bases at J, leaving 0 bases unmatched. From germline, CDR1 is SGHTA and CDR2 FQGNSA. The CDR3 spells CASSLVAGGETQYF. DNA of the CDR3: TGTGCCAGCAGCTTAGTAGCGGGGGGGGAGACCCAGTACTTC.

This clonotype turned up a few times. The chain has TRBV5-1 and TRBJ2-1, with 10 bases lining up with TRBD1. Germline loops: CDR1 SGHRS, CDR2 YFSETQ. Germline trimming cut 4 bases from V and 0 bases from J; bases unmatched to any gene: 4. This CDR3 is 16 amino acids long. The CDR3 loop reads CASSLRTGGSYNEQFF. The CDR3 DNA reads TGCGCCAGCAGCCTACGGACAGGGGGCTCCTACAATGAGCAGTTCTTC.